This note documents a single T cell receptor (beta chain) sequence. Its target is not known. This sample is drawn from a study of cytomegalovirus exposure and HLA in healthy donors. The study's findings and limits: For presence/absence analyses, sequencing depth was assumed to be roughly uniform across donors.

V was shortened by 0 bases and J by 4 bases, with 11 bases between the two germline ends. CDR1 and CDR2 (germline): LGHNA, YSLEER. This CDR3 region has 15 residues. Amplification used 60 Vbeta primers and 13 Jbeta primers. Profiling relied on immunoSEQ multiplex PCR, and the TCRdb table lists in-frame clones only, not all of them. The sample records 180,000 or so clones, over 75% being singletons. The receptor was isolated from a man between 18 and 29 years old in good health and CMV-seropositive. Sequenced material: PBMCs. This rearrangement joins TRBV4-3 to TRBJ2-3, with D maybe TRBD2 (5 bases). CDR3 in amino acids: CASSQDTGVPDTQYF. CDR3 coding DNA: TGCGCCAGCAGCCAAGATACCGGGGTCCCAGATACGCAGTATTTT.